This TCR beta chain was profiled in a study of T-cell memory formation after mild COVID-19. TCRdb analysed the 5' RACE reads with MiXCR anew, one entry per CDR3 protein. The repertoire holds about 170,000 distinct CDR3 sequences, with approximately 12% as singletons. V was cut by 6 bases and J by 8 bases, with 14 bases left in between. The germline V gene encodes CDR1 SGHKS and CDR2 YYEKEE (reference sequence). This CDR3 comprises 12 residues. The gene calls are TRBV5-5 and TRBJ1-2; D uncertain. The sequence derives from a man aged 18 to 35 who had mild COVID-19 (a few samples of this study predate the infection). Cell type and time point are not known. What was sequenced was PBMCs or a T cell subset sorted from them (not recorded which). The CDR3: CASTRIGRGYTF. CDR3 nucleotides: TGTGCCAGCACCCGGATCGGGAGAGGCTACACCTTC. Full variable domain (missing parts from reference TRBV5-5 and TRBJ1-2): DAGVTQSPTHLIKTRGQQVTLRCSPISGHKSVSWYQQVLGQGPQFIFQYYEKEERGRGNFPDRFSARQFPNYSSELNVNALLLGDSALYLCASTRIGRGYTFGSGTRLTVV.